Listed here are 9 T cell receptor beta chains from one sample, sequenced in a study of blood T cell repertoires in COVID-19. Sequencing was performed with immunoSEQ multiplex PCR; in TCRdb, only in-frame clones are kept and a portion is missing. The table lists approximately 230,000 clones, under 85% of them singletons. Sequencing input: peripheral blood. Receptors were obtained from a woman between 35 and 50 years old with active or convalescent COVID-19.

The genes are TRBV6-5 and TRBJ1-4; TRBD1 is a possible D gene (5 bases). Per germline, CDR1 MNHEY and CDR2 SVGAGI. Trimming stripped 0 bases from V and 0 bases from J, with 5 bases between. The CDR3 sequence is 15 residues long. The CDR3 reads CASSYSGPTNEKLFF. CDR3 sequence (DNA): TGTGCCAGCAGTTACTCGGGGCCAACTAATGAAAAACTGTTTTTT.

The V call is TRBV4-1, the J call TRBJ2-2, with TRBD1 as a possible D gene (6 bases). Trimming stripped 6 bases from V and 1 base from J, with 15 bases between. Germline V lookup: CDR1 MGHRA, CDR2 YSYEKL. The CDR3 has 16 residues. This chain's CDR3 is CASRPTGTKNTGELFF. In DNA form, the CDR3 reads TGCGCCAGCAGGCCAACCGGGACAAAGAACACCGGGGAGCTGTTTTTT.

A single count supports this clone. The genes are TRBV9 and TRBJ2-4; TRBD1 aligns across 8 bases. Germline V gene sequence: CDR1 SGDLS, CDR2 YYNGEE. Trimming cost V 3 bases and J 2 bases; bases outside gene matches: 4. The CDR3 loop spans 15 amino acids. The CDR3 region is CASSAGQGSKNIQYF. The CDR3 coding sequence is TGTGCCAGCAGCGCCGGACAGGGATCCAAAAACATTCAGTACTTC.

This rearrangement joins TRBV4-1 to TRBJ1-2; D gene ambiguous. V lost 0 bases to trimming and J lost 2 bases, with 4 bases between them. The CDR3 consists of 13 residues. CDR1 and CDR2 from the germline V gene are MGHRA and YSYEKL. CDR3: CASSQDRNYGYTF. The CDR3 nucleotides read TGCGCCAGCAGCCAAGACAGGAACTATGGCTACACCTTC.

V is TRBV28 and J is TRBJ2-7; TRBD2 aligns across 7 bases. In germline, CDR1 is MDHEN, CDR2 SYDVKM. This CDR3 spans 14 amino acids. V trimming: 6 bases; J trimming: 0 bases; junction bases outside the gene matches: 5. The CDR3: CASRTGGTSYEQYF. In nucleotides, the CDR3 is TGTGCCAGCAGAACCGGGGGGACCTCCTACGAGCAGTACTTC.

In its sample, this clone was seen a few times. V usage is TRBV27 and J usage is TRBJ1-2; 8 bases line up with TRBD1. V lost 4 bases and J lost 4; bases outside the gene matches: 8. CDR3 length equals 15 residues. Germline V gives CDR1 MNHEY, CDR2 SMNVEV (reference sequence). CDR3 loop: CASSSTPTGGYGYTF. The CDR3, as DNA: TGTGCCAGCAGTTCGACACCCACAGGGGGCTATGGCTACACCTTC.

This clone has just a few counts. V gene TRBV25-1 combines with J gene TRBJ2-1; 9 bases map to TRBD1. J gave up 7 bases and V 4 bases, and 11 bases lay outside the gene matches. This CDR3 has 16 residues. Germline CDR1 is MGHDK and CDR2 is SYGVNS. As DNA, the CDR3 is TGTGCCAGCAGTGCCCAAAACAGGGGGCGCGCGAATGAGCAGTTCTTC. Its protein is CASSAQNRGRANEQFF. Looking up the rest from reference TRBV25-1 and TRBJ2-1 gives the full variable domain: EADIYQTPRYLVIGTGKKITLECSQTMGHDKMYWYQQDPGMELHLIHYSYGVNSTEKGDLSSESTVSRIRTEHFPLTLESARPSHTSQYLCASSAQNRGRANEQFFGPGTRLTVL.

The chain uses TRBV6-5 and TRBJ1-4, with 8 bases identical to TRBD1. The CDR3 consists of 15 residues. Germline V gives CDR1 MNHEY, CDR2 SVGAGI. After removal of 4 bases from V and 11 bases from J, the junction contained 12 bases not matched to a gene. In nucleotides, the CDR3 is TGTGCCAGCAGTTCATCTCCCGGGACAGGTGATAAACTGTTTTTT. Its translation is CASSSSPGTGDKLFF.

This rearrangement joins TRBV6-5 to TRBJ2-5; 7 bases match TRBD2. J gave up 1 base and V 7 bases, and 9 bases lay outside the gene matches. The CDR3 length is 15 residues. CDR1 MNHEY and CDR2 SVGAGI come from the germline V gene. The chain's CDR3 is CASIAPSGSQETQYF. The CDR3 coding sequence is TGTGCCAGCATCGCACCTAGCGGATCCCAAGAGACCCAGTACTTC.